The rows below give T cell receptor beta chains drawn from one sample of a study of CD8 T cells in ankylosing spondylitis. Using its own MiXCR run on the 5' RACE reads, TCRdb lists one record per CDR3 protein. The sample has about 190,000 distinct CDR3 sequences, 10% to 15% seen once. What was sequenced was blood, either unsorted or a sorted T cell fraction (not recorded which). The source is a female donor with ankylosing spondylitis or in good health (not recorded which). Each CDR3 is given with its conserved first and last residue. Each record gives: V gene, J gene, clone size, D gene, CDR3 DNA, CDR3 protein. A D gene is named only where the DNA matches it firmly. Clone size, where shown, is once, few, many, or a class for clones that have expanded.

>TRBV11-1|TRBJ1-4|many|-
TGTGCCAGCAGCTTACCTGGACTAGGAGTTGGCCCAGATGAAAAACTGTTTTTT
CASSLPGLGVGPDEKLFF
>TRBV19|TRBJ1-5|-|-
TGTGCCAGTAGTTTCGACGCCTATAGCAATCAGCCCCAGCATTTT
CASSFDAYSNQPQHF
>TRBV27|TRBJ1-5|many|-
TGTGCCAGCAGCCCCCTACCCCTATACAATCAGCCCCAGCATTTT
CASSPLPLYNQPQHF
>TRBV12-3/TRBV12-4|TRBJ1-4|many|-
TGTGCGGTACAGTTTAATGAAAAACTGTTTTTT
CAVQFNEKLFF
>TRBV18|TRBJ2-3|few|TRBD2
TGTGCCAGCTCTAAGACTAGCGACACAGATACGCAGTATTTT
CASSKTSDTDTQYF
>TRBV19|TRBJ2-6|few|-
TGTGCCAGTAGTTATAATTCTGGGGCCAACGTCCTGACTTTC
CASSYNSGANVLTF
>TRBV29-1|TRBJ2-7|-|TRBD1
TGCAGCGTTGTGGGGACAGGGTCCTACGAGCAGTACTTC
CSVVGTGSYEQYF
>TRBV7-2|TRBJ2-5|few|-
TGTGCCAGCAGCTTAGAGACAGGTTCGGATCAAGAGACCCAGTACTTC
CASSLETGSDQETQYF
>TRBV7-9|TRBJ2-7|-|-
TGTGCCAGCCGTTGGGGGCACTCCTACGAGCAGTACTTC
CASRWGHSYEQYF
>TRBV11-3|TRBJ1-1|-|TRBD1
TGTGCCAGCAGCTTGGCAGGGGGCAGTACGGTTGAAGCTTTCTTT
CASSLAGGSTVEAFF
>TRBV20-1|TRBJ1-5|many|-
TGCAGTGCTAGCCCAACGGGGGATCAGCCCCAGCATTTT
CSASPTGDQPQHF
>TRBV5-1|TRBJ2-7|many|-
TGCGCCAGCAGCCCTCGGACTGGTTCCTACGAGCAGTACTTC
CASSPRTGSYEQYF
>TRBV7-9|TRBJ2-2|-|-
TGTGCCAGCATCGTCGGTCTGTGGCTACAACCCGGGGAGCTGTTTTTT
CASIVGLWLQPGELFF
>TRBV18|TRBJ1-4|many|-
TGTGCCAGCTCACCACGCCCCTTGGATAAACTGTTTTTT
CASSPRPLDKLFF
>TRBV7-2|TRBJ1-3|many|-
TGTGCCAGCAGGAGGGGTTACTCTGGAAACACCATATATTTT
CASRRGYSGNTIYF
>TRBV5-1|TRBJ1-1|-|-
TGCGCCAGCAGCTTGGATTCTGAAGCTTTCTTT
CASSLDSEAFF
>TRBV7-2|TRBJ2-7|-|TRBD1
TGTGCCAGCACTTTGCGGGGACAGGGCTACGCCGAGCAGTACTTC
CASTLRGQGYAEQYF
>TRBV13|TRBJ2-5|many|TRBD1
TGTGCCAGCAGCTCCCCTGACAGGGGGGATAGAGAGACCCAGTACTTC
CASSSPDRGDRETQYF
>TRBV11-2|TRBJ1-1|many|-
TGTGCCAGCAGCTTGCGTGGGATGTCAAACACTGAAGCTTTCTTT
CASSLRGMSNTEAFF
>TRBV6-2/TRBV6-3|TRBJ2-3|few|TRBD2
TGTGCCAGCAGTCCCGGACTAGCGGGTAAAGATACGCAGTATTTT
CASSPGLAGKDTQYF
>TRBV4-1|TRBJ2-7|many|-
TGCGCCAGCAGCCAAGAGTCGGTAGGGACGACCTACGAGCAGTACTTC
CASSQESVGTTYEQYF
>TRBV7-7|TRBJ2-1|few|-
TGTGCTAGCAGCCCCTTTACAGGCCGAAGCAATGAGCAGTTCTTC
CASSPFTGRSNEQFF
>TRBV19|TRBJ2-4|few|-
TGTGCCAGTAGTATCCAGGGGGGCTCGGACATTCAGTACTTC
CASSIQGGSDIQYF
>TRBV7-2|TRBJ1-5|many|-
TGTGCCAGCAGCGACAGAGTTGCTGGGCCCCAGCATTTT
CASSDRVAGPQHF
>TRBV4-2|TRBJ2-2|-|TRBD1
TGTGCCAGCAGCCAAGGGGGGACAGGGGTGATTACCAGGGAGCTGTTTTTT
CASSQGGTGVITRELFF
>TRBV7-8|TRBJ2-1|many|TRBD2
TGTGCCAGCAGCCAGGGACTAGCGGGCCAAAGCTCCTACAATGAGCAGTTCTTC
CASSQGLAGQSSYNEQFF
>TRBV5-5|TRBJ2-1|many|TRBD1
TGTGCCAGCAGCTTGGATGCAGGGGGCTACAATGAGCAGTTCTTC
CASSLDAGGYNEQFF
>TRBV28|TRBJ2-7|-|TRBD1
TGTGCCAGCAGTTTAGAACGGGACAGCCCCTACGAGCAGTACTTC
CASSLERDSPYEQYF
>TRBV10-3|TRBJ2-3|many|-
TGTGCCATCATTGGGCGCTCTAGCACAGATACGCAGTATTTT
CAIIGRSSTDTQYF
>TRBV24-1|TRBJ2-3|-|-
TGTGCCACCAGTGACACGGACCGAACTGGTACGCAGTATTTT
CATSDTDRTGTQYF
>TRBV7-2|TRBJ2-1|few|TRBD2
TGTGCCAGCAGCTTAAGCGGGAGGCGGTTCGATGAGCAGTTCTTC
CASSLSGRRFDEQFF
>TRBV29-1|TRBJ2-3|few|TRBD2
TGCAGCGTTGTGGGCGGGAGTACGGTACATACGCAGTATTTT
CSVVGGSTVHTQYF
>TRBV20-1|TRBJ2-7|many|TRBD2
TGCAGTGCGTTCCCCACTAGCGGGAGACCCAACGAGCAGTACTTC
CSAFPTSGRPNEQYF
>TRBV20-1|TRBJ2-1|-|-
TGCAGTGCGATGCCCGGGAGCTCCTACAATGAGCAGTTCTTC
CSAMPGSSYNEQFF
>TRBV20-1|TRBJ1-1|many|TRBD1
TGCAGTGCTTGGGGGACAGGGAACACTGAAGCTTTCTTT
CSAWGTGNTEAFF
>TRBV2|TRBJ2-7|few|-
TGTGCCAGCACCCGGGACACGATACCTTCCTACGAGCAGTACTTC
CASTRDTIPSYEQYF
>TRBV7-9|TRBJ2-7|many|TRBD1
TGTGCCAGCAGCCCCCGGGACAGATACTACGAGCAGTACTTC
CASSPRDRYYEQYF
>TRBV7-2|TRBJ1-5|-|-
TGTGCCAGCAGCTTAGCGGGGGTGGGAAAGAGTCCCCAGCATTTT
CASSLAGVGKSPQHF
>TRBV7-2|TRBJ1-1|-|-
TGTGCCAGCAGCCACCGACATCCTCGAGGGACTGAAGCTTTCTTT
CASSHRHPRGTEAFF
>TRBV20-1|TRBJ2-5|few|-
TGCAGCGCGAACTGGCAAGAGACCCAGTACTTC
CSANWQETQYF
>TRBV6-5|TRBJ2-7|many|TRBD2
TGTGCCAGCAGTTACTCGAGCGGGAGTCCCTACGAGCAGTACTTC
CASSYSSGSPYEQYF
>TRBV7-2|TRBJ2-1|-|-
TGTGCCAGCAGCTTAGTGACAGGCACCGAGCAGTTCTTC
CASSLVTGTEQFF
>TRBV12-3/TRBV12-4|TRBJ1-6|many|-
TGTGCCAGCAGTAGGTGGGACATAACTTCACCCCTCCACTTT
CASSRWDITSPLHF